These 27 T cell receptor beta chains were all obtained from the same sample, sequenced in a study of T cell responses to AZD1222 COVID-19 vaccine. Assay used: immunoSEQ multiplex PCR; TCRdb lists only in-frame clones, some missing. This table has 95,000 to 150,000 clones, over 85% appearing once. Sequences were derived from peripheral blood, sampled on day 0 of AZD1222 vaccination. The receptors originated from an adult in good health.

This rearrangement joins TRBV7-9 to TRBJ1-2; no reliable D call. Per the germline V gene, CDR1 is SEHNR and CDR2 is FQNEAQ (reference sequence). V was trimmed by 3 bases and J by 3 bases, leaving 8 bases between them. This CDR3 is 13 amino acids long. The CDR3 is CASSFSGDYGYTF. In nucleotides, the CDR3 is TGTGCCAGCAGCTTCTCCGGGGACTATGGCTACACCTTC.

The CDR3 coding sequence is TGTGCCAGCAGACCCGTTGGGTTGGCTCTTGACTCTGGAAACACCATATATTTT. Translation: CASRPVGLALDSGNTIYF. This chain uses TRBV27 with TRBJ1-3, with D unresolved. Looked up from germline, CDR1 is MNHEY and CDR2 is SMNVEV (reference sequence). This CDR3 comprises 18 residues. V gave up 6 bases and J gave up 0 bases, with 21 bases separating them.

The gene calls are TRBV6-2 or TRBV6-3 and TRBJ2-7, with TRBD1 identical over 12 bases. J lost 4 bases, V lost 6 bases, and 31 bases had no gene match. Germline values: CDR1 MNHEY, CDR2 SVGEGT. CDR3 length: 23 amino acids. As DNA, the CDR3 is TGTGCCAGCAGCCTAAGCCGGTGGGGGACAGGGGGCCCAAGGGACTTTTTCCCTTACGAGCAGTACTTC. Amino acid sequence: CASSLSRWGTGGPRDFFPYEQYF.

The count of this clone is one. The chain has TRBV3-1 (or the pseudogene TRBV3-2) and TRBJ2-3; D may be TRBD1 or TRBD2 (5 bases each). CDR1 and CDR2 (germline): LGHDT, YNNKEL (reference sequence). The length of the CDR3 is 14 residues. The V end lost 3 bases, the J end lost 2 bases, and 9 bases lay between the germline ends. The CDR3 loop reads CASSQVGDTDTQYF. CDR3 nucleotides: TGTGCCAGCAGCCAGGTGGGGGACACAGATACGCAGTATTTT.

This chain links TRBV3-1 (or the pseudogene TRBV3-2) with TRBJ2-2, with D hard to call. The CDR3 is made up of 13 amino acids. V was shortened by 1 base and J by 5 bases, with 5 bases between the two germline ends. The germline V gene has CDR1 LGHDT and CDR2 YNNKEL (reference sequence). CDR3 nucleotide sequence: TGTGCCAGCAGCCAAGTGAGGACCGGGGAGCTGTTTTTT. Its protein product is CASSQVRTGELFF.

This clone showed up just once. The chain has TRBV7-8 and TRBJ1-1; D uncertain. The CDR3 spans 14 residues. The V gene lost 1 base and the J gene lost 0 bases, with 6 bases spanning the gap. Per germline, CDR1 SGHVS and CDR2 FQNEAQ. CDR3 in DNA: TGTGCCAGCAGCTTAGTTTCTTTGAACACTGAAGCTTTCTTT. Protein sequence: CASSLVSLNTEAFF.

This chain joins TRBV18 and TRBJ1-1, with a possible D match to TRBD1 (6 bases). V was pared by 7 bases and J by 0 bases, with 12 bases between. The CDR3 contains 14 residues. The germline V gene has CDR1 KGHSH and CDR2 LQKENI. CDR3 in DNA: TGTGCCAGCTTCGCATGGACAGTGAACACTGAAGCTTTCTTT. Amino acids: CASFAWTVNTEAFF.

The V and J genes are TRBV5-3 and TRBJ1-2, with a weak D call TRBD1 (5 bases). TRBV5-3 is placed among ORFs of uncertain function. Trimming stripped 1 base from V and 8 bases from J, with 9 bases between. The CDR3 runs to 12 residues. The CDR3 spells CARSLLAGGYTF. CDR3 bases: TGTGCCAGAAGCTTGCTGGCAGGGGGCTACACCTTC.

The V and J genes are TRBV5-1 and TRBJ2-5; weak D call: TRBD1 (5 bases). The CDR3 extends over 15 amino acids. Germline CDR1 reads SGHRS; CDR2 reads YFSETQ. Trimming stripped 2 bases from V and 0 bases from J, with 11 bases between. The CDR3 is CASSFQGPYQETQYF. The CDR3, as DNA: TGCGCCAGCAGCTTCCAGGGCCCGTACCAAGAGACCCAGTACTTC.

This chain links TRBV28 with TRBJ1-1; a weak D match, TRBD1 (6 bases). The V end lost 7 bases, the J end lost 0 bases, and 12 bases lay between the germline ends. In germline, CDR1 is MDHEN, CDR2 SYDVKM. The CDR3 runs 14 residues. The DNA of the CDR3 is TGTGCCAGCACCTCAGGACAGCTGAACACTGAAGCTTTCTTT. Amino acid sequence: CASTSGQLNTEAFF.

The V call is TRBV5-1, the J call TRBJ1-1; the D is unclear. The CDR3 is 12 residues long. The V and J ends lost 1 base and 0 bases respectively, with 1 base between them. Germline assignment: CDR1 SGHRS and CDR2 YFSETQ. CDR3 bases: TGCGCCAGCAGCTTGCTGAACACTGAAGCTTTCTTT. Amino acids: CASSLLNTEAFF.

V gene TRBV6-1 combines with J gene TRBJ1-4; D might be TRBD1 (5 bases). V lost 0 bases to trimming and J lost 3 bases, with 20 bases between them. Germline CDR1 reads MNHNS; CDR2 reads SASEGT. The CDR3 consists of 19 residues. CDR3 nucleotide sequence: TGTGCCAGCAGTGAAGCGCGGGGACGTCGGGGGTCGGCTAATGAAAAACTGTTTTTT. It yields the protein CASSEARGRRGSANEKLFF.

J is TRBJ1-1 and V is TRBV4-2, with no clear D. V lost 2 bases and J lost 6, with 7 bases in between. Germline-derived CDR1 and CDR2 are LGHNA and YNFKEQ. This CDR3 contains 12 residues. The CDR3 region has the DNA TGTGCCAGCAGCCAATCTTCGGCTGAAGCTTTCTTT. Translating gives CASSQSSAEAFF.

The gene calls are TRBV5-4 and TRBJ2-3; D might be TRBD2 (7 bases). CDR1 SGHNT and CDR2 YYREEE come from the germline V gene (reference sequence). This CDR3 has 16 amino acids. V was pared by 2 bases and J by 0 bases, with 13 bases between. The CDR3 sequence is CASSLGGGSSTDTQYF. CDR3 DNA sequence: TGTGCCAGCAGCTTAGGGGGGGGATCTAGCACAGATACGCAGTATTTT.

This chain connects TRBV10-3 to TRBJ1-6, with D possibly TRBD1 on 5 matching bases. The CDR3 has 15 amino acids. V was trimmed by 5 bases and J by 4 bases, leaving 12 bases between them. CDR1 and CDR2 from the germline V gene are ENHRY and SYGVKD. DNA for the CDR3: TGTGCCATCAGTACCGGGACTGTGTATAATTCACCCCTCCACTTT. Translated, it gives CAISTGTVYNSPLHF.

The chain couples TRBV2 to TRBJ1-5; D ambiguous. The CDR3 extends over 14 amino acids. V was shortened by 3 bases and J by 4 bases, with 10 bases between the two germline ends. CDR1 SNHLY and CDR2 FYNNEI come from the germline V gene. The CDR3 region is CASSERARNQPQHF. CDR3 nucleotides: TGTGCCAGCAGTGAGAGGGCTAGGAATCAGCCCCAGCATTTT.

In its sample, this clone was seen a few times. This chain links TRBV9 with TRBJ2-5, with D maybe TRBD2 (6 bases). This CDR3 spans 14 amino acids. Germline-derived CDR1 and CDR2 are SGDLS and YYNGEE. Deletions cut 0 bases from V and 4 bases from J, with 10 bases between. CDR3 region: CASSVAGDIETQYF. CDR3 DNA: TGTGCCAGCAGCGTAGCGGGGGATATAGAGACCCAGTACTTC.

This chain joins TRBV7-7 and TRBJ2-5, with a possible D match to TRBD1 (7 bases). Between the trimmed V and J ends, which lost 5 bases and 2 bases, there was a span of 15 bases. There are 15 residues in the CDR3. Germline assignment: CDR1 SSHAT and CDR2 FNYEAQ (reference sequence). This CDR3 is CASSPRQGGQETQYF. In DNA form, the CDR3 reads TGTGCCAGCAGCCCCCGACAGGGAGGTCAAGAGACCCAGTACTTC.

The J gene is TRBJ2-1, the V gene TRBV5-6; 8 bases fit TRBD1. The ends lost 3 bases at V and 4 bases at J; junction bases unmatched: 12. CDR3 length: 17 residues. From germline, CDR1 is SGHDT and CDR2 YYEEEE. The CDR3 loop reads CASSSPRQGFVYNEQFF. Written as DNA, the CDR3 is TGTGCCAGCAGCTCCCCTCGACAGGGGTTCGTATACAATGAGCAGTTCTTC.

V is TRBV5-1 and J is TRBJ1-5; D not resolved. CDR3 length: 15 residues. Trimming cost V 0 bases and J 3 bases, with 10 bases left between them. Germline V CDR1 and CDR2: SGHRS, YFSETQ. The CDR3 loop is CASSLDGEFNQPQHF. The CDR3 DNA reads as TGCGCCAGCAGCTTGGACGGAGAGTTCAATCAGCCCCAGCATTTT.

V gene TRBV27 combines with J gene TRBJ2-2; TRBD1 might be the D (6 bases). Germline CDR1 is MNHEY and CDR2 is SMNVEV (reference sequence). CDR3 length equals 18 residues. With 2 bases removed from V and 5 bases from J, the gap between germline ends came to 21 bases. The CDR3 loop reads CASSLIVPQGKKTGELFF. CDR3 DNA sequence: TGTGCCAGCAGTTTAATCGTTCCACAGGGTAAGAAGACCGGGGAGCTGTTTTTT.

This chain connects TRBV5-4 to TRBJ1-2; no reliable D call. The CDR3 totals 14 residues. From germline, CDR1 is SGHNT and CDR2 YYREEE (reference sequence). Trimming removed 1 base from V and 0 bases from J, with 7 bases in between. Written as DNA, the CDR3 is TGTGCCAGCAGCTTGACACAGTCTAACTATGGCTACACCTTC. Its protein product is CASSLTQSNYGYTF.

The chain joins TRBV5-1 to TRBJ1-4; D is unresolved. The ends were cut back, 0 bases at V and 1 base at J, with 4 bases in the middle. CDR1 and CDR2 from the germline V gene are SGHRS and YFSETQ. The CDR3 spans 14 residues. CDR3 in DNA: TGCGCCAGCAGCTTGGCTGGAACTAATGAAAAACTGTTTTTT. The encoded protein is CASSLAGTNEKLFF.

V gene TRBV7-6 combines with J gene TRBJ1-3, with D hard to call. The CDR3 is 16 amino acids. Germline lookup yields CDR1 SGHVS and CDR2 FNYEAQ. V lost 4 bases and J lost 0, with 13 bases in between. For the CDR3, the DNA is TGTGCCAGCAGCTCCCGGACCGGAATCTCTGGAAACACCATATATTTT. Protein: CASSSRTGISGNTIYF.

CDR3 amino acids: CASSLAGGGDEQFF. Here the CDR3 DNA reads TGCGCCAGCAGCTTGGCAGGCGGGGGCGATGAGCAGTTCTTC. The chain recombines TRBV5-1 with TRBJ2-1; the D gene is possibly TRBD2 (7 bases). V lost 0 bases and J 8 bases, leaving 12 bases between the germline ends. The CDR3 consists of 14 residues. Per the germline V gene, CDR1 is SGHRS and CDR2 is YFSETQ. Supplemented by reference TRBV5-1 and TRBJ2-1, the full variable domain reads KAGVTQTPRYLIKTRGQQVTLSCSPISGHRSVSWYQQTPGQGLQFLFEYFSETQRNKGNFPGRFSGRQFSNSRSEMNVSTLELGDSALYLCASSLAGGGDEQFFGPGTRLTVL.

This chain uses TRBV28 with TRBJ1-6; TRBD1 aligns across 10 bases. The CDR3 has 14 amino acids. V shed 4 bases and J 8 bases; nucleotides not matched to a gene: 2. The V gene's germline CDR1 is MDHEN and CDR2 SYDVKM. The CDR3 region has the DNA TGTGCCAGCAGTTCCGGGACAGGGGATTCACCCCTCCACTTT. Translating gives CASSSGTGDSPLHF. The complete variable domain, with remaining parts taken from reference TRBV28 and TRBJ1-6, reads DVKVTQSSRYLVKRTGEKVFLECVQDMDHENMFWYRQDPGLGLRLIYFSYDVKMKEKGDIPEGYSVSREKKERFSLILESASTNQTSMYLCASSSGTGDSPLHFGNGTRLTVT.

This clone was seen only once. The genes are TRBV5-8 and TRBJ2-5; possible D gene TRBD2, 6 bases. V was trimmed by 4 bases and J by 3 bases, leaving 13 bases between them. The CDR3 extends over 14 amino acids. The germline V gene encodes CDR1 SGHTS and CDR2 YDEGEE. CDR3 loop: CASSLTSKEETQYF. CDR3 DNA sequence: TGTGCCAGCAGCCTGACTAGTAAAGAAGAGACCCAGTACTTC.